The next 10 T cell receptor beta chains were all read from a single sample in a study of blood T cell repertoires in COVID-19. The protocol was immunoSEQ multiplex PCR, while the TCRdb copy is restricted to in-frame clones and leaves out a portion. The sample has about 140,000 clones, 65% to 85% seen once. Material for sequencing was peripheral blood. These receptors all come from a man aged 25 to 45 with COVID-19, enrolled during active disease.

This chain uses TRBV10-3 with TRBJ1-1; perhaps TRBD1 as D (5 bases). Trimming left V 3 bases short and J 5 bases short, with 13 bases between. This CDR3 spans 14 amino acids. The germline gives CDR1 ENHRY, CDR2 SYGVKD. The CDR3: CAISDGQGKTEAFF. The CDR3 nucleotides are TGTGCCATCAGTGATGGTCAGGGAAAAACTGAAGCTTTCTTT.

This clone showed up just a few times. Relative to the germline gene, one junction end is altered; a read error may explain this. The rearrangement joins TRBV30 to TRBJ1-4, with 8 bases fitting TRBD1. The CDR3 has 11 amino acids. Germline CDR1 is GTSNPN and CDR2 is SVGIG (reference sequence). The CDR3 region is CAWSVRDRPLF. The CDR3 DNA reads TGTGCCTGGAGTGTACGGGACAGGCCCCTTTTT.

This chain links TRBV25-1 with TRBJ1-2, with 7 bases lining up with TRBD1. This CDR3 spans 14 amino acids. Trimming removed 7 bases from V and 2 bases from J; junction bases left unmatched: 7. The germline V gene encodes CDR1 MGHDK and CDR2 SYGVNS. The CDR3, as DNA: TGTGCCAGCAATACAGGGGACCCGAACTATGGCTACACCTTC. It translates to CASNTGDPNYGYTF.

This clone has just a few counts. The genes are TRBV2 and TRBJ2-2; TRBD2 matches 10 bases. The trim removed 3 bases at V and 6 bases at J, leaving 4 bases unmatched. The CDR3 extends over 15 amino acids. CDR1 and CDR2 from the germline V gene are SNHLY and FYNNEI. This chain's CDR3 is CASSERAGGSGELFF. The DNA of the CDR3 is TGTGCCAGCAGTGAGAGAGCGGGAGGGTCCGGGGAGCTGTTTTTT. Full variable domain (remainder filled in from reference TRBV2 and TRBJ2-2): EPEVTQTPSHQVTQMGQEVILRCVPISNHLYFYWYRQILGQKVEFLVSFYNNEISEKSEIFDDQFSVERPDGSNFTLKIRSTKLEDSAMYFCASSERAGGSGELFFGEGSRLTVL.

A single count supports this clone. The chain has TRBV19 and TRBJ2-2; 14 bases fit TRBD2. J was trimmed by 1 base and V by 4 bases; bases with no gene match: 8. The CDR3 runs to 19 residues. Germline V CDR1 and CDR2: LNHDA, SQIVND (reference sequence). CDR3 sequence (DNA): TGTGCCAGTAGTAAAGGGGGGACTAGCGGGAGAGGGAACACCGGGGAGCTGTTTTTT. Residues: CASSKGGTSGRGNTGELFF.

This chain connects TRBV7-2 to TRBJ2-2; D remains ambiguous. This CDR3 spans 16 amino acids. Deletions cut 0 bases from V and 2 bases from J, with 10 bases between. Germline V gene data show CDR1 as SGHTA and CDR2 as FQGNSA. This chain's CDR3 is CASSLAAQLNTGELFF. CDR3 sequence (DNA): TGTGCCAGCAGCTTAGCCGCACAGCTCAACACCGGGGAGCTGTTTTTT. Full variable domain (rest looked up from reference TRBV7-2 and TRBJ2-2): GAGVSQSPSNKVTEKGKDVELRCDPISGHTALYWYRQSLGQGLEFLIYFQGNSAPDKSGLPSDRFSAERTGGSVSTLTIQRTQQEDSAVYLCASSLAAQLNTGELFFGEGSRLTVL.

The V gene is TRBV7-9, the J gene TRBJ2-1; D ambiguous. There are 13 residues in the CDR3. Trimming took 0 bases from V and 10 from J, leaving 10 bases between them. Germline V gene sequence: CDR1 SEHNR, CDR2 FQNEAQ (reference sequence). Here the CDR3 reads CASSLARSTEQFF. For the CDR3, the DNA is TGTGCCAGCAGCTTAGCCAGAAGTACCGAGCAGTTCTTC.

V gene TRBV6-5 combines with J gene TRBJ2-5; tentative D call: TRBD2 (6 bases). The CDR3 runs to 14 residues. Germline V gene data show CDR1 as MNHEY and CDR2 as SVGAGI. The V end was cut by 6 bases, the J end by 5 bases, with 16 bases between. CDR3 loop: CASRRIGGKETQYF. CDR3 bases: TGTGCCAGCAGACGCATTGGGGGGAAGGAGACCCAGTACTTC.

The chain has TRBV15 and TRBJ1-4; D might be TRBD1 (5 bases). The CDR3 is 16 amino acids. Between the trimmed V and J ends, which lost 1 base and 5 bases, there was a span of 14 bases. Per germline, CDR1 LNHNV and CDR2 YYDKDF (reference sequence). CDR3 in DNA: TGTGCCACCAGCAGAGCAAGCGGGGACCCCAATGAAAAACTGTTTTTT. Amino acids: CATSRASGDPNEKLFF.

The rearrangement links TRBV15 to TRBJ2-5; D call uncertain. This CDR3 spans 14 amino acids. CDR1 and CDR2 from the germline V gene are LNHNV and YYDKDF (reference sequence). V was clipped by 0 bases and J by 5 bases, with 10 bases between them. In nucleotides, the CDR3 is TGTGCCACCAGCAGAGATGCTAGTCCCGAGACCCAGTACTTC. Translated, it gives CATSRDASPETQYF.